The 2 T cell receptor beta chains listed next were all sequenced from one sample in a study of identical twins. TCRdb passed the 5' RACE reads through MiXCR, listing each CDR3 protein once. The sample includes 700,000 or so distinct CDR3 sequences, less than 25% seen only once; the top ten take 4% to 4.5%. This sample also belongs to another study, concerning T cells expressing NK-cell markers.

Sequenced sample: PBMCs. These receptor sequences come from a woman aged 18-30 years in good health.

This clonotype was counted only a few times. The genes are TRBV29-1 and TRBJ2-5; the D call may be TRBD1 or TRBD2 (5 bases each). Germline V gene sequence: CDR1 SQVTM, CDR2 ANQGSEA. V gave up 1 base and J gave up 5 bases, with 29 bases separating them. This CDR3 is 19 amino acids long. CDR3 bases: TGCAGCGTTGAAGTTCTGCTCCTTCAAGGGACGGCTTGGGGGGAGACCCAGTACTTC. It is translated as CSVEVLLLQGTAWGETQYF.

The sample holds many counts of this clonotype. This CDR3 is CASSLEASSETQYF. For the CDR3, the DNA is TGTGCCAGCAGCTTGGAGGCTAGCAGCGAGACCCAGTACTTC. The J gene is TRBJ2-5, the V gene TRBV5-4; D is possibly TRBD2 (5 bases). The CDR3 consists of 14 residues. Germline CDR1 reads SGHNT; CDR2 reads YYREEE (reference sequence). Trimming stripped 0 bases from V and 5 bases from J, with 11 bases between.